This T cell receptor beta chain was sequenced for a study of long-term antiretroviral therapy in people with HIV. Regarding the study as a whole: Researchers lacked any data on ART adherence, viral resistance or therapy changes.

The assay, immunoSEQ v3.0, was run at survey level. Sequencing was performed with immunoSEQ multiplex PCR; in TCRdb, only in-frame clones are kept and a portion is missing. The table lists tens of thousands of clones, 70% to 85% of them singletons. In the case of this clone: What it binds is unknown.

The TCR sequence derives from a man aged 40-55 years with HIV. This sample comprised unsorted PBMCs, obtained 3 years after starting antiretroviral therapy.

The CDR3 bases are TGTGCCAGCAGTTTGTGGGGGGTTCGGCCTTACAATGAGCAGTTCTTC. Protein sequence: CASSLWGVRPYNEQFF. The V call is TRBV27, the J call TRBJ2-1, with a weak D call TRBD2 (6 bases). The CDR3 is made up of 16 amino acids. Germline CDR1 and CDR2: MNHEY and SMNVEV (reference sequence). The germline V and J ends were trimmed by 3 bases and 4 bases, with 16 bases remaining between them.